The 6 T cell receptor beta chains reported below all come from one sample, sequenced in a study of shared clonotypes between healthy human individuals. Profiling relied on immunoSEQ multiplex PCR, and the TCRdb table lists in-frame clones only, not all of them. The sample yields millions of clones, roughly nine tenths seen once. Sequencing used naive CD4+ T cells sorted from blood. Subset in this sample: CD45RA+ positively selected. Receptors originate from a man aged 18 to 30 in good health.

V and J are TRBV9 and TRBJ2-2; D is ambiguous. In germline, CDR1 is SGDLS, CDR2 YYNGEE. The CDR3 covers 12 residues. V was clipped by 7 bases and J by 4 bases, with 8 bases between them. The CDR3 spells CASSLSTGELFF. For the CDR3, the DNA is TGTGCCAGCTCTTTATCCACCGGGGAGCTGTTTTTT.

The J gene is TRBJ2-3, the V gene TRBV28; 12 positions agree with TRBD1. J was trimmed by 6 bases and V by 2 bases; bases with no gene match: 6. Germline CDR1 is MDHEN and CDR2 is SYDVKM. This CDR3 is built from 16 residues. CDR3 loop: CASSLAGTGGYDTQYF. In DNA, the CDR3 is TGTGCCAGCAGTTTAGCCGGGACAGGGGGCTACGATACGCAGTATTTT.

This chain uses TRBV6-5 with TRBJ1-5, with unresolved D. V gave up 6 bases and J gave up 1 base, with 13 bases separating them. The CDR3 runs to 15 residues. Germline lookup yields CDR1 MNHEY and CDR2 SVGAGI. The CDR3 DNA reads TGTGCCAGCAGACTCAGATACGAGAGCAATCAGCCCCAGCATTTT. This translates into CASRLRYESNQPQHF.

This chain joins TRBV9 and TRBJ2-2, with D unresolved. Per the germline V gene, CDR1 is SGDLS and CDR2 is YYNGEE. The CDR3 totals 17 residues. The germline V and J ends were trimmed by 7 bases and 6 bases, with 25 bases remaining between them. This chain's CDR3 is CASYSDLPRLWPGELFF. CDR3 DNA: TGTGCCAGCTATTCAGATTTGCCTCGGCTGTGGCCCGGGGAGCTGTTTTTT.

This clone was observed once. This chain joins TRBV6-5 and TRBJ1-2, with 7 bases that match TRBD1. The germline gives CDR1 MNHEY, CDR2 SVGAGI. The CDR3 is made up of 14 amino acids. The V and J ends lost 4 bases and 8 bases, in that order; junction bases with no gene match: 10. CDR3 nucleotides: TGTGCCAGCAGTTTGGGACAGCTAGAGGGAGGCTACACCTTC. It specifies CASSLGQLEGGYTF.

V usage is TRBV7-2 and J usage is TRBJ2-5; possible D gene TRBD1, 7 bases. In germline, CDR1 is SGHTA, CDR2 FQGNSA. The ends were cut back, 5 bases at V and 5 bases at J, with 18 bases in the middle. The CDR3 extends over 15 amino acids. The CDR3 DNA reads TGTGCCAGCAGCCCGACAGGGAGGACGGAGGAGACCCAGTACTTC. Translation: CASSPTGRTEETQYF.